This T cell receptor beta chain was sequenced during a study of T cells in women clearing cervical HPV infection. On this clone itself: The read stops 3 residues short of the end of the CDR3; the missing end is completed from the germline J gene.

The CDR3 is 13 residues long. V dropped 3 bases and J dropped 1 base, with 6 bases sitting between them. Germline V gene lookup returns CDR1 SGHAT and CDR2 FQNNGV. Profiled with immunoSEQ multiplex PCR; TCRdb holds only in-frame clones, not every one. The sample table sets out approximately 28,000 clones. The chain links TRBV11-2 to TRBJ1-2, with a weak D call TRBD1 (5 bases). The sample consisted of blood buffy coat. This TCR was recovered from a woman between 18 and 70 years old with a cervical HPV16 infection that either progressed to CIN3+ or cleared (not recorded which). The CDR3 sequence is CASSFDSNYGYTF. The CDR3 bases that were read are TGTGCCAGCAGCTTTGACAGTAACTATGGC. Supplemented by reference TRBV11-2 and TRBJ1-2, the full variable domain reads EAGVAQSPRYKIIEKRQSVAFWCNPISGHATLYWYQQILGQGPKLLIQFQNNGVVDDSQLPKDRFSAERLKGVDSTLKIQPAKLEDSAVYLCASSFDSNYGYTFGSGTRLTVV.